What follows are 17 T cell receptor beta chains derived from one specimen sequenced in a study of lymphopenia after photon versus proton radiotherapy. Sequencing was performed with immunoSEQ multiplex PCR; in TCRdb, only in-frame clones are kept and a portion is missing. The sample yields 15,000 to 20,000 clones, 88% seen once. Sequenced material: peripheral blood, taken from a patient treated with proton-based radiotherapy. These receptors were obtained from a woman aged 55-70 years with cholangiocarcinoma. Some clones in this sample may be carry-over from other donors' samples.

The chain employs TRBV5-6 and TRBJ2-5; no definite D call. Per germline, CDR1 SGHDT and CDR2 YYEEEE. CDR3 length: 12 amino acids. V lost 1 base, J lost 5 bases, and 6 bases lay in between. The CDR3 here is CASSLLGETQYF. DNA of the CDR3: TGTGCCAGCAGCTTGTTAGGGGAGACCCAGTACTTC.

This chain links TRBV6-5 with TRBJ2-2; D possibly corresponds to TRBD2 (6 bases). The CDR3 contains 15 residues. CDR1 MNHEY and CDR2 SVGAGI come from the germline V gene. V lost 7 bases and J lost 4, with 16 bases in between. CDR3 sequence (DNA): TGTGCCAGCACCACCCGGCTAGCGAGCACCGGGGAGCTGTTTTTT. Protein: CASTTRLASTGELFF.

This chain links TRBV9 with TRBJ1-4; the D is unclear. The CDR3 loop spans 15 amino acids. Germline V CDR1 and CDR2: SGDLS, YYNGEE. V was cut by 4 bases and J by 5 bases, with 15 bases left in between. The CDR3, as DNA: TGTGCCAGCAGCCATGACACGCTGGGGAATGAAAAACTGTTTTTT. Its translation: CASSHDTLGNEKLFF.

The CDR3 reads CASSWGQDSYEQYF. The CDR3, as DNA: TGTGCCAGCAGTTGGGGACAGGACTCCTACGAGCAGTACTTC. The chain couples TRBV6-5 to TRBJ2-7; 8 bases map to TRBD1. This CDR3 comprises 14 residues. Trimming took 4 bases from V and 0 from J; bases not matched to a gene: 2. CDR1 MNHEY and CDR2 SVGAGI come from the germline V gene.

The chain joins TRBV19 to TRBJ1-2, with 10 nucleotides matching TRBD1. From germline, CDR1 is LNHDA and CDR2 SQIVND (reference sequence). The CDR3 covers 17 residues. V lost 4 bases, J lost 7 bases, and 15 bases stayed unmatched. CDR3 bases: TGTGCCAGTAGTAACCGGGACAGGGGTGGTTCTATCGGTGGCTACACCTTC. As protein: CASSNRDRGGSIGGYTF.

CDR3 nucleotides: TGTGCCAGCTCACACACAGCCACTGAAGCTTTCTTT. Its translation: CASSHTATEAFF. The chain is built from TRBV18 and TRBJ1-1, with D unresolved. This CDR3 has 12 amino acids. V dropped 4 bases and J dropped 4 bases, with 7 bases sitting between them. Germline values: CDR1 KGHSH, CDR2 LQKENI. Full variable domain (outside the CDR3, taken from reference TRBV18 and TRBJ1-1): NAGVMQNPRHLVRRRGQEARLRCSPMKGHSHVYWYRQLPEEGLKFMVYLQKENIIDESGMPKERFSAEFPKEGPSILRIQQVVRGDSAAYFCASSHTATEAFFGQGTRLTVV.

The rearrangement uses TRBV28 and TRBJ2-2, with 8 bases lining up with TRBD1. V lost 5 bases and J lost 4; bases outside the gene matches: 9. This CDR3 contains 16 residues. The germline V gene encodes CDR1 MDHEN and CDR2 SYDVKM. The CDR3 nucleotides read TGTGCCAGCAGTCCCCGGACAGGGCTCGGCACCGGGGAGCTGTTTTTT. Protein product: CASSPRTGLGTGELFF.

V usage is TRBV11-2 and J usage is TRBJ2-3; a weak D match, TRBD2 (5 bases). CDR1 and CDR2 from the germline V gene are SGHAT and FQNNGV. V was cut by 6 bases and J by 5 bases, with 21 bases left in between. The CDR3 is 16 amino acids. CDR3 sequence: CASRTGLLGLLDTQYF. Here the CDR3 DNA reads TGTGCCAGCAGAACCGGACTTCTCGGACTCTTAGATACGCAGTATTTT.

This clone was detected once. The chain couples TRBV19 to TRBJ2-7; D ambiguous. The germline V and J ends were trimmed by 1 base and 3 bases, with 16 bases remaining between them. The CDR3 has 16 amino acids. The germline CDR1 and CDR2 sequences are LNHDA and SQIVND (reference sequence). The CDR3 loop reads CASSIVPKAYLYEQYF. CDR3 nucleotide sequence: TGTGCCAGTAGTATAGTGCCAAAGGCTTACCTCTACGAGCAGTACTTC. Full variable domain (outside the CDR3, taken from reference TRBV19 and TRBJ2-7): DGGITQSPKYLFRKEGQNVTLSCEQNLNHDAMYWYRQDPGQGLRLIYYSQIVNDFQKGDIAEGYSVSREKKESFPLTVTSAQKNPTAFYLCASSIVPKAYLYEQYFGPGTRLTVT.

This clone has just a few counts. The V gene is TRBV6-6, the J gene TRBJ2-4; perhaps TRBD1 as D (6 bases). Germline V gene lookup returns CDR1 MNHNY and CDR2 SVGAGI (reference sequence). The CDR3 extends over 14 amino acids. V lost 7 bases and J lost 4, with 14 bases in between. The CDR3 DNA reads TGTGCCAGCATCAAACAGGGCCCTAAAAACATTCAGTACTTC. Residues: CASIKQGPKNIQYF.

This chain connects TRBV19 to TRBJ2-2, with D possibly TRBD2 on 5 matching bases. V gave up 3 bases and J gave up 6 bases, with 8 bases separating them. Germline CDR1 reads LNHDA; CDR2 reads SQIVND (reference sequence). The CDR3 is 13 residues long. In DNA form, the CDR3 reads TGTGCCAGTAGTATCGGACTCGCCGGGGAGCTGTTTTTT. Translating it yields CASSIGLAGELFF.

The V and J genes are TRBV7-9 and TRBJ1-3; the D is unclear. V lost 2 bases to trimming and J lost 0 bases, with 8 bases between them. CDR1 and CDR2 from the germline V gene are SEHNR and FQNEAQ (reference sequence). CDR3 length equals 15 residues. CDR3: CASSLMGDSGNTIYF. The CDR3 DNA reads TGTGCCAGCAGCTTAATGGGAGACTCTGGAAACACCATATATTTT.

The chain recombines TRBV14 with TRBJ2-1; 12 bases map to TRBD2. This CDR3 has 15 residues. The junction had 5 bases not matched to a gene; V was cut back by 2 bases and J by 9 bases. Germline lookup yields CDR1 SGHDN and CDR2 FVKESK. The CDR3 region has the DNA TGTGCCAGCAGCCAAAGACTAGCGGGAGTTTTTGAGCAGTTCTTC. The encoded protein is CASSQRLAGVFEQFF.

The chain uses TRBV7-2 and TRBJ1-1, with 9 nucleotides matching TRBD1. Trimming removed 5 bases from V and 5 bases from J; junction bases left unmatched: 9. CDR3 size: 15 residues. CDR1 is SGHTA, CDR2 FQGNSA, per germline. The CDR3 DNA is TGTGCCAGCAGCCCGCAACAGGGGGCAGGGACTGAAGCTTTCTTT. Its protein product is CASSPQQGAGTEAFF.

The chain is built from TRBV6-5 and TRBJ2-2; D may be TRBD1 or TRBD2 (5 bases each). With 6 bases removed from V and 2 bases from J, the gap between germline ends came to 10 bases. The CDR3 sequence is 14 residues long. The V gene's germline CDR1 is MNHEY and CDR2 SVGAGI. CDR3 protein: CASSAGTNTGELFF. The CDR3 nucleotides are TGTGCCAGCAGCGCCGGGACCAACACCGGGGAGCTGTTTTTT.

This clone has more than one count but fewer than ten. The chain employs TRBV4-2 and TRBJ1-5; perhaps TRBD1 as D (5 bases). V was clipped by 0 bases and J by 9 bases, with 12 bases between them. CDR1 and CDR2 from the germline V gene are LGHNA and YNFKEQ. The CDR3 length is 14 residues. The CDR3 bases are TGTGCCAGCAGCCAAGATGGGGGAGATCGGCCCCAGCATTTT. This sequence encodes CASSQDGGDRPQHF.

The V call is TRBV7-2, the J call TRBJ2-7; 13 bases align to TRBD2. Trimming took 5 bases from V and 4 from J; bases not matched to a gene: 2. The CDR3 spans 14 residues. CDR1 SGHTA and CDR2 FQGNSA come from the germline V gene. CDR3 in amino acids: CASSKTSGGYEQYF. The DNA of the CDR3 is TGTGCCAGCAGCAAGACTAGCGGGGGGTACGAGCAGTACTTC.